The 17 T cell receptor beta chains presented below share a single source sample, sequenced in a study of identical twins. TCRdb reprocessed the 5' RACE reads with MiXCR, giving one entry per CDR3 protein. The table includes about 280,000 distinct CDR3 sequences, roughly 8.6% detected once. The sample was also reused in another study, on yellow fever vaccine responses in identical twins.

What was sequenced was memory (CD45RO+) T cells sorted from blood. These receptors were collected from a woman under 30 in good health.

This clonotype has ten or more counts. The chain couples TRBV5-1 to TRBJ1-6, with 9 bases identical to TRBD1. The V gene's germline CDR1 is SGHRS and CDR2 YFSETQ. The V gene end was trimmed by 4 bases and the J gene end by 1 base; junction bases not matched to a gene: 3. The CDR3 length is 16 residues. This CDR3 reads CASSRDRASYNSPLHF. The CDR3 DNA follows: TGCGCCAGCAGCCGGGACAGGGCGTCCTATAATTCACCCCTCCACTTT.

The CDR3 DNA follows: TGCAGTGCTAGACGGACAGCAACGGAAAAACTGTTTTTT. Its protein is CSARRTATEKLFF. The chain uses TRBV20-1 and TRBJ1-4; D might be TRBD1 (6 bases). The CDR3 totals 13 residues. CDR1 and CDR2 (germline): DFQATT, SNEGSKA (reference sequence). V lost 2 bases and J 8 bases, leaving 12 bases between the germline ends.

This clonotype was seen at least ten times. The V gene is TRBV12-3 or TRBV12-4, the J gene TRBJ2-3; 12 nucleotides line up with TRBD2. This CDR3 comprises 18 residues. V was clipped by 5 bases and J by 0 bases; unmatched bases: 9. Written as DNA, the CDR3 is TGTGCCAGCAGTACCGGGACTAGCGGGTCGTACAGCACAGATACGCAGTATTTT. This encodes CASSTGTSGSYSTDTQYF.

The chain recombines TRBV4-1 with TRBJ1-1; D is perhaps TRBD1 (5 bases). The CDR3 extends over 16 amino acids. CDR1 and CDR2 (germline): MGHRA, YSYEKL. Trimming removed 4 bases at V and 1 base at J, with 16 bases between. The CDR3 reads CASSLSLTAANTEAFF. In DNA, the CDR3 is TGCGCCAGCAGCCTTTCACTGACAGCCGCGAACACTGAAGCTTTCTTT.

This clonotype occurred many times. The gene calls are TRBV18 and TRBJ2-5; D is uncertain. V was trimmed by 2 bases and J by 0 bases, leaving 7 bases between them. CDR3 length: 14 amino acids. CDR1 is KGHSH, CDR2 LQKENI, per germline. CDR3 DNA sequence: TGTGCCAGCTCACCAGACTTACACCAAGAGACCCAGTACTTC. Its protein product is CASSPDLHQETQYF.

CDR3 sequence: CASSPGQGKYTQYF. The CDR3 nucleotides are TGCGCCAGCAGCCCAGGACAGGGGAAGTATACGCAGTATTTT. The chain recombines TRBV5-1 with TRBJ2-3; 9 nucleotides align to TRBD1. This CDR3 spans 14 amino acids. CDR1 and CDR2 from the germline V gene are SGHRS and YFSETQ. J gave up 7 bases and V 4 bases, and 7 bases lay outside the gene matches.

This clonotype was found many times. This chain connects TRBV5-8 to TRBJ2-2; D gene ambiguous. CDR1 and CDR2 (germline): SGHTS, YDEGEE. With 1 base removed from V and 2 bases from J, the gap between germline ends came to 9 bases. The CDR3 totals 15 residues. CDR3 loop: CASSLYVGNTGELFF. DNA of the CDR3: TGTGCCAGCAGCTTGTATGTCGGAAACACCGGGGAGCTGTTTTTT. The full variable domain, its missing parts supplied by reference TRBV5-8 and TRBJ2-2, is EAGVTQSPTHLIKTRGQQATLRCSPISGHTSVYWYQQALGLGLQFLLWYDEGEERNRGNFPPRFSGRQFPNYSSELNVNALELEDSALYLCASSLYVGNTGELFFGEGSRLTVL.

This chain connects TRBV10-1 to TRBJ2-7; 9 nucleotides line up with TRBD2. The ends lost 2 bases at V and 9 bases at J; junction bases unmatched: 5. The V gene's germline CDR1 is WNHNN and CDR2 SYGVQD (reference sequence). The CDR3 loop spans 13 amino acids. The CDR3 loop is CASSELLAGWQYF. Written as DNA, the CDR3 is TGCGCCAGCAGTGAGCTCCTAGCGGGATGGCAGTACTTC.

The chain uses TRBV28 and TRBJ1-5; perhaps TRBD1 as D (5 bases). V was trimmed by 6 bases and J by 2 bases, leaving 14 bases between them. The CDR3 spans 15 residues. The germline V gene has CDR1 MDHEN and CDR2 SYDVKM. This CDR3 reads CASSRGGFGNQPQHF. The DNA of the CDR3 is TGTGCCAGCAGCCGGGGGGGGTTTGGCAATCAGCCCCAGCATTTT.

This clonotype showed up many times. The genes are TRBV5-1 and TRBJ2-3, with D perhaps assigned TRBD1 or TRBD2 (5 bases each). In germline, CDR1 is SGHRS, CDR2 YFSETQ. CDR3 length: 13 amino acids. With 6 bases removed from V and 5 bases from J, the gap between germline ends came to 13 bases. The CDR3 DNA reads TGCGCCAGCACGAGGGGCGACGGAGATACGCAGTATTTT. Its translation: CASTRGDGDTQYF. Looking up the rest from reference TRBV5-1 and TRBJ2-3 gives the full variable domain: KAGVTQTPRYLIKTRGQQVTLSCSPISGHRSVSWYQQTPGQGLQFLFEYFSETQRNKGNFPGRFSGRQFSNSRSEMNVSTLELGDSALYLCASTRGDGDTQYFGPGTRLTVL.

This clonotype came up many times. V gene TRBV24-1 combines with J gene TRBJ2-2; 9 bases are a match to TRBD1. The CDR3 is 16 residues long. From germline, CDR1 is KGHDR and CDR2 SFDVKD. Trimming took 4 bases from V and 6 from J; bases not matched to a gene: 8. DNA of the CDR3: TGTGCCACCAGTGACTCCACAGGGGGCGAAGCCGGGGAGCTGTTTTTT. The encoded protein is CATSDSTGGEAGELFF.

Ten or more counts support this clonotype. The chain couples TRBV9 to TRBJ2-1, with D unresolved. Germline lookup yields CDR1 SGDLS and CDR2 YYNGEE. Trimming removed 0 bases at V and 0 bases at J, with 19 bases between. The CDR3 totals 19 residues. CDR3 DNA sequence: TGTGCCAGCAGCGTAGATGGGGTAGGTCCGGAAAGCTCCTACAATGAGCAGTTCTTC. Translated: CASSVDGVGPESSYNEQFF.

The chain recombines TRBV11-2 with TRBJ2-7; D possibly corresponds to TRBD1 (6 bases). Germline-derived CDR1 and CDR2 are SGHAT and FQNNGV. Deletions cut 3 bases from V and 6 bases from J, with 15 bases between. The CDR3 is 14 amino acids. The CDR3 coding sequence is TGTGCCAGCAGCTTTCAGACAGGTCAGGGCGAGCAGTACTTC. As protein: CASSFQTGQGEQYF.

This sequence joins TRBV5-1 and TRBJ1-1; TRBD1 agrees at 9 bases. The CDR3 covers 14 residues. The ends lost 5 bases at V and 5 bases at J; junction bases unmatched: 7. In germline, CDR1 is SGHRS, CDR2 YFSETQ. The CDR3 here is CASRTGTGSTEAFF. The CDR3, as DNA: TGCGCCAGCAGAACTGGGACAGGGAGTACTGAAGCTTTCTTT.

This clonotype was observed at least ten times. CDR3 in amino acids: CASSLRAGATEAFF. CDR3 nucleotides: TGCGCCAGCAGCTTGCGAGCCGGGGCCACTGAAGCTTTCTTT. The genes are TRBV5-1 and TRBJ1-1, with a weak D call TRBD1 (5 bases). The germline CDR1 and CDR2 sequences are SGHRS and YFSETQ. The ends were cut back, 1 base at V and 4 bases at J, with 11 bases in the middle. This CDR3 region has 14 residues.

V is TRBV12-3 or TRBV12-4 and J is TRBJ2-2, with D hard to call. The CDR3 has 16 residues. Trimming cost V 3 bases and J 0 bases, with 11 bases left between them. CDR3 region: CASSFSVLTNTGELFF. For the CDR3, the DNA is TGTGCCAGCAGTTTTTCCGTCCTCACGAACACCGGGGAGCTGTTTTTT.

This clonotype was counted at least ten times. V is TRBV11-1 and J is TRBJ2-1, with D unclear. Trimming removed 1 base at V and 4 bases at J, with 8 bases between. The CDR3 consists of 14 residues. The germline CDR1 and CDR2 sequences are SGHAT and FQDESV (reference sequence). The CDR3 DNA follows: TGTGCCAGCAGCTTAGGGGGTAAATACAATGAGCAGTTCTTC. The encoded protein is CASSLGGKYNEQFF.